These T cell receptor beta chains were read from a single sample in a study of T cells in Graves' hyperthyroidism and ophthalmopathy. TCRdb independently ran MiXCR on the multiplex PCR reads; one entry per CDR3 protein. Seen here are 550,000 to 600,000 distinct CDR3 sequences, approximately 44% observed once, and the top ten hold around a fifth. The sequencing sample was made of peripheral blood or thyroid tissue (not recorded which). The source is an adult woman with Graves' disease, either hyperthyroidism or ophthalmopathy (not recorded which). Each CDR3 is given with its conserved first and last residue. Each record gives: clone size, J gene, V gene, D gene, CDR3 protein, CDR3 DNA. D genes are given only for firm matches. The listing skips clone size in some rows; elsewhere it reads once, few, many or a size class.

>.|TRBJ1-1|TRBV5-5|.
CASSWGDRIRNTEAFF
TGTGCCAGCAGCTGGGGAGACCGGATAAGGAACACTGAAGCTTTCTTT
>many|TRBJ1-5|TRBV10-3|.
CAISGKIADQPQHF
TGTGCCATCAGTGGGAAAATAGCCGATCAGCCCCAGCATTTT
>.|TRBJ2-5|TRBV20-1|TRBD2
CSARAGGPVETQYF
TGCAGTGCTAGAGCGGGAGGGCCTGTGGAGACCCAGTACTTC
>.|TRBJ2-7|TRBV24-1|TRBD2
CATSDATSGNYEQYF
TGTGCCACCAGTGATGCTACTAGCGGGAACTACGAGCAGTACTTC
>.|TRBJ1-4|TRBV6-1|.
CASRTARNRANEKLFF
TGTGCCAGCCGGACAGCGCGGAACAGGGCTAATGAAAAACTGTTTTTT
>.|TRBJ2-2|TRBV7-8|TRBD1
CASSLGQGARSNTGELFF
TGTGCCAGCAGCCTGGGACAGGGAGCACGATCGAACACCGGGGAGCTGTTTTTT
>few|TRBJ2-2|TRBV29-1|.
CSATDSSGELFF
TGCAGCGCTACCGACAGTTCCGGGGAGCTGTTTTTT
>.|TRBJ1-2|TRBV2|TRBD1
CASSEMGQLYGYTF
TGTGCCAGCAGTGAAATGGGACAGCTATATGGCTACACCTTC
>few|TRBJ2-3|TRBV24-1|.
CATSMYTDTQYF
TGTGCCACCAGTATGTACACAGATACGCAGTATTTT
>many|TRBJ1-2|TRBV14|TRBD1
CASSRWTGGRLYGYTF
TGTGCCAGCAGCCGATGGACAGGGGGCCGTCTTTATGGCTACACCTTC
>many|TRBJ1-2|TRBV5-1|.
CASSLGTDFYGYTF
TGCGCCAGCAGCTTGGGGACAGACTTCTATGGCTACACCTTC
>.|TRBJ2-7|TRBV7-6|.
CASSKDPQGPEQYF
TGTGCCAGCAGCAAAGACCCACAGGGCCCCGAGCAGTACTTC
>few|TRBJ2-6|TRBV25-1|.
CASSVGGANVLTF
TGTGCCAGCAGTGTCGGTGGGGCCAACGTCCTGACTTTC
>many|TRBJ1-5|TRBV6-6|.
CASSYKTNSNQPQHF
TGTGCCAGCAGTTACAAGACCAATAGCAATCAGCCCCAGCATTTT
>many|TRBJ1-1|TRBV6-1|.
CASNQEGANTEAFF
TGTGCCAGCAACCAGGAAGGGGCGAACACTGAAGCTTTCTTT
>many|TRBJ2-7|TRBV29-1|.
CSVEDSGYEQYF
TGCAGCGTTGAAGATTCGGGGTACGAGCAGTACTTC